The sample holds a few counts of the clone carrying this T cell receptor beta chain. The data were obtained in a study of cytomegalovirus exposure and HLA in healthy donors. Researchers ran the PCR with 60 Vbeta and 13 Jbeta primers. Assay used: immunoSEQ multiplex PCR; TCRdb lists only in-frame clones, some missing. The sample contains roughly 160,000 clones, about 80% of which appear only once. This CDR3 region has 17 residues. Germline lookup yields CDR1 MGHDK and CDR2 SYGVNS. After removal of 2 bases from V and 2 bases from J, the junction contained 6 bases not matched to a gene. The clonotype originates from a man younger than 45 in good health and CMV-seropositive. Material: PBMCs. This chain links TRBV25-1 with TRBJ2-5, with TRBD2 identical over 12 bases. This CDR3 reads CASSEGRLAGGQETQYF. The CDR3 region has the DNA TGTGCCAGCAGTGAAGGCAGGCTAGCGGGGGGGCAAGAGACCCAGTACTTC.